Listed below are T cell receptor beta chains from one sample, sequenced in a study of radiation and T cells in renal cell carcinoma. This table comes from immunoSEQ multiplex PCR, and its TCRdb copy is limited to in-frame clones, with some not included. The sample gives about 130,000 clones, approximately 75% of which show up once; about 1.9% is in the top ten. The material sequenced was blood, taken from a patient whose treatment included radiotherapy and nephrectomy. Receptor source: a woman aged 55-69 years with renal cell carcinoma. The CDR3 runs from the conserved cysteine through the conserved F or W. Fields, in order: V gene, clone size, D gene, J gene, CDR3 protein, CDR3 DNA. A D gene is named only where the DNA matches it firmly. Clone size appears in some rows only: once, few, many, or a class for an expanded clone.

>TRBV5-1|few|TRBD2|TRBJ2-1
CASSLRSAGYYNEQFF
TGCGCCAGCAGCTTGAGATCAGCGGGGTACTACAATGAGCAGTTCTTC
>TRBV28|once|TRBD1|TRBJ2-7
CASSRRQGAYEQYF
TGTGCCAGCAGTCGGAGACAGGGGGCGTATGAGCAGTACTTC
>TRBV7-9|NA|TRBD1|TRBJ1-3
CASSLGTGGGNTIYF
TGTGCCAGCAGCTTGGGGACAGGCGGAGGAAACACCATATATTTT
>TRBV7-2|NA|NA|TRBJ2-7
CASSHGRIAYEQYF
TGTGCCAGCAGCCATGGACGGATAGCCTACGAGCAGTACTTC
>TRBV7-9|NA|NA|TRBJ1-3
CASSLSSSGNTIYF
TGTGCCAGCAGCTTAAGCAGTAGCGGAAACACCATATATTTT
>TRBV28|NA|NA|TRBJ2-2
CASSLRTANTGELFF
TGTGCCAGCAGTTTGAGGACAGCGAACACCGGGGAGCTGTTTTTT
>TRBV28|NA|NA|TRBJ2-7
CASSFAVYEQYF
TGTGCCAGCAGTTTTGCAGTCTACGAGCAGTACTTC
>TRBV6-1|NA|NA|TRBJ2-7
CASSNKPGQYEQYF
TGTGCCAGCAGCAACAAACCTGGGCAGTACGAGCAGTACTTC
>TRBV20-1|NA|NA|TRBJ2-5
CSGLIQETQYF
TGCAGTGGACTGATCCAAGAGACCCAGTACTTC
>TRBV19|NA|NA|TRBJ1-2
CASSILGAKGYTF
TGTGCCAGTAGTATTCTAGGGGCGAAAGGCTACACCTTC
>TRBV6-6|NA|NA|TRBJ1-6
CASKRLVQNNSPLHF
TGTGCCAGCAAGAGGTTGGTACAGAATAATTCACCCCTCCACTTT
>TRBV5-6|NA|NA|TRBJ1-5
CASSTPREHNQPQHF
TGTGCCAGCAGCACCCCGAGGGAGCACAATCAGCCCCAGCATTTT
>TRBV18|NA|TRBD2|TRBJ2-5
CASSPRTSGGGETQYF
TGTGCCAGCTCACCCCGGACTAGCGGGGGGGGAGAGACCCAGTACTTC
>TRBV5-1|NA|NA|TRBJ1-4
CASSSQGRGTNEKLFF
TGCGCCAGCAGCTCACAGGGAAGAGGGACTAATGAAAAACTGTTTTTT
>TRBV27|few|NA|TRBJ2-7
CASSLSWASRMVEQYF
TGTGCCAGCAGTTTATCTTGGGCCTCTCGGATGGTCGAGCAGTACTTC
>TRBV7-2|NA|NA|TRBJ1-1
CASSRASGVNTEAFF
TGTGCCAGCAGCCGAGCGTCAGGGGTGAACACTGAAGCTTTCTTT
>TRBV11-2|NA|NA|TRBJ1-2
CASSLDSIGFVDGYTF
TGTGCCAGCAGCTTAGATAGTATCGGGTTTGTGGATGGCTACACCTTC
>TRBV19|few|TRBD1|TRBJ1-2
CASSIYGQDGYTF
TGTGCCAGTAGTATCTACGGACAGGATGGCTACACCTTC
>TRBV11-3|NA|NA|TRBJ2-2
CASSFTGDNTGELFF
TGTGCCAGCAGCTTTACGGGGGACAACACCGGGGAGCTGTTTTTT
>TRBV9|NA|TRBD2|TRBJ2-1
CASSLTSGSSNEQFF
TGTGCCAGCAGCTTAACTAGCGGGAGTAGTAACGAGCAGTTCTTC
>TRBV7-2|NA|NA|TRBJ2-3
CASSLSVSDTQYF
TGTGCCAGCAGCTTATCCGTATCAGATACGCAGTATTTT